The 3 T cell receptor beta chains presented below share a single source sample, sequenced in a study of regulatory T cells in long-lasting Graves disease (dated by TCRdb to the early 2020s). The sample's time point label is to be understood as: persistent/refractory GD, antithyroid drugs over 5 years with positive TRAb. RNA was extracted from PBMCs in TRIzol for both TCR sequencing and RNA sequencing. Library preparation used multiplex PCR. Sequencing instrument: Illumina HiSeq 4000. CDR3 regions were amplified by Arm-PCR with iRepertoire HTBI primers to construct TCR beta libraries. In-frame beta chains were kept once TCRdb had trimmed the public reads at Q25 with fastp and called clones with MiXCR. Rows with a matching CDR3 protein are joined into one entry that keeps the most common DNA and genes. A total of almost 350,000 distinct CDR3 sequences appear in this sample, around a fifth of them only once. The biggest ten clones account for just under 30% of the sample.

Material: peripheral blood mononuclear cells (PBMCs), obtained when the disease was refractory, from a patient treated with antithyroid drugs. These receptors all stem from a female donor with Graves disease.

Ten or more counts support this clonotype. The J gene is TRBJ2-7, the V gene TRBV15, with D possibly matching TRBD1 (5 bases). In germline, CDR1 is LNHNV, CDR2 YYDKDF (reference sequence). The CDR3 has 15 amino acids. The ends were cut back, 1 base at V and 3 bases at J, with 13 bases in the middle. The CDR3 coding sequence is TGTGCCACCAGCAGAGGAGAGGCAGGGATCTACGAGCAGTACTTC. Translated: CATSRGEAGIYEQYF.

This clonotype has just a few counts. The V gene is TRBV6-2 or TRBV6-3, the J gene TRBJ1-5; D not resolved. This CDR3 comprises 15 residues. The ends were cut back, 0 bases at V and 1 base at J, with 7 bases in the middle. The V gene's germline CDR1 is MNHEY and CDR2 SVGEGT. CDR3 coding DNA: TGTGCCAGCAGTTACTCGATGGAAAGCAATCAGCCCCAGCATTTT. This sequence encodes CASSYSMESNQPQHF.

The V and J genes are TRBV27 and TRBJ2-5; TRBD2 matches 8 bases. V dropped 6 bases and J dropped 3; count of bases not matched to a gene: 3. Germline CDR1 and CDR2: MNHEY and SMNVEV (reference sequence). The CDR3 consists of 13 residues. CDR3 sequence: CASSDSGEETQYF. The DNA of the CDR3 is TGTGCCAGCAGCGATAGCGGGGAAGAGACCCAGTACTTC.